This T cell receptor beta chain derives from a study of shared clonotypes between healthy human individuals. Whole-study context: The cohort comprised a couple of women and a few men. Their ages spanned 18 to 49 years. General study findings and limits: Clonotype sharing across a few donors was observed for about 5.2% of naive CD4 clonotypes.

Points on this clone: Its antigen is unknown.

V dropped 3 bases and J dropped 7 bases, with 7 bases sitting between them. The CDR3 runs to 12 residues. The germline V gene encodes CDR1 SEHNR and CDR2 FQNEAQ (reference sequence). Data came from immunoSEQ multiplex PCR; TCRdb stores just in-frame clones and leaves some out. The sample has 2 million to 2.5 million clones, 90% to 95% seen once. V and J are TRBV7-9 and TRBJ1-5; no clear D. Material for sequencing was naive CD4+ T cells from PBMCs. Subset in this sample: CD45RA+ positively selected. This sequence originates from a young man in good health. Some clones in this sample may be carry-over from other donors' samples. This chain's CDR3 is CASSFLRQPQHF. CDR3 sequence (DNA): TGTGCCAGCAGCTTCCTTCGGCAGCCCCAGCATTTT.